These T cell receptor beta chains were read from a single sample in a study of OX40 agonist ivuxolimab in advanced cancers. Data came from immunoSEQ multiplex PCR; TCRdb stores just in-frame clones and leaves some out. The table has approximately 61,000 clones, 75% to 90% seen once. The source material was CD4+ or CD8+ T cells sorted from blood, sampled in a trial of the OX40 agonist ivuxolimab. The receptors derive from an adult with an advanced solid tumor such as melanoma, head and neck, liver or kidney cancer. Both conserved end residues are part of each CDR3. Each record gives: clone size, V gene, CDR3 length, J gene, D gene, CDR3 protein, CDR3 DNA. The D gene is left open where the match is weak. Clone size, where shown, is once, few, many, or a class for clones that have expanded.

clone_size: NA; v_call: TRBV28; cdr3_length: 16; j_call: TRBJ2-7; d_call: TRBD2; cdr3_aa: CASGGTSGRRFYEQYF; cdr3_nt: TGTGCCAGCGGCGGGACTAGCGGGAGGCGATTCTACGAGCAGTACTTC
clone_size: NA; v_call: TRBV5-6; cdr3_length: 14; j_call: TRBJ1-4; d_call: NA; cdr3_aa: CASSYVGGTEKLFF; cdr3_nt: TGTGCCAGCAGCTATGTTGGGGGGACTGAAAAACTGTTTTTT
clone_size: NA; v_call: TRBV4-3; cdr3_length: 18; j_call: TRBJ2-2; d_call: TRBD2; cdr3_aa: CASSLSAGGGSDTGELFF; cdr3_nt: TGCGCCAGCAGCCTCTCTGCGGGGGGCGGGTCGGACACCGGGGAGCTGTTTTTT
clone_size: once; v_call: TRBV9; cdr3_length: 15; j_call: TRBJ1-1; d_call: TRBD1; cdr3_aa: CASSVDSRGGTEAFF; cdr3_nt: TGTGCCAGCAGCGTAGATTCCAGGGGGGGCACTGAAGCTTTCTTT
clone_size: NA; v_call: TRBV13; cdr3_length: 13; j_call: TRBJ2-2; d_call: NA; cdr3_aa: CASSPRGTGELFF; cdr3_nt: TGTGCCAGCAGCCCTCGCGGGACCGGGGAGCTGTTTTTT
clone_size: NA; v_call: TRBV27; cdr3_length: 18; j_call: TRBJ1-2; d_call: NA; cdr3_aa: CASSLRRDTQPQFYGYTF; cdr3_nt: TGTGCCAGCAGTTTAAGACGGGATACCCAACCCCAGTTCTATGGCTACACCTTC
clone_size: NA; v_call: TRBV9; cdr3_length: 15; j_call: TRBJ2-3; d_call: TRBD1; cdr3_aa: CASSVRQGAADTQYF; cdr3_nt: TGTGCCAGCAGCGTAAGACAGGGGGCTGCAGATACGCAGTATTTT
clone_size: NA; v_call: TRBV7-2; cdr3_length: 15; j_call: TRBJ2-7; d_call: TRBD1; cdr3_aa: CASSPSGTGSYEQYF; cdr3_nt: TGTGCCAGCAGTCCCTCCGGGACAGGATCCTACGAGCAGTACTTC
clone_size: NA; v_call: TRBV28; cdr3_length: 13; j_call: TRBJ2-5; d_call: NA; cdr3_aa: CASSLLRKETQYF; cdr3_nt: TGTGCCAGCAGTTTATTAAGGAAAGAGACCCAGTACTTC
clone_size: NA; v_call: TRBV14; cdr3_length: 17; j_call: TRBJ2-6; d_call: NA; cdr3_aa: CASSQEFEGTGANVLTF; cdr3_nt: TGTGCCAGCAGCCAAGAGTTCGAGGGCACTGGGGCCAACGTCCTGACTTTC
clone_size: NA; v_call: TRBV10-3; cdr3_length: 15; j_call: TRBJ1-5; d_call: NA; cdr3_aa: CAIGPDGQLNQPQHF; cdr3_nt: TGTGCCATCGGGCCGGATGGGCAATTGAATCAGCCCCAGCATTTT
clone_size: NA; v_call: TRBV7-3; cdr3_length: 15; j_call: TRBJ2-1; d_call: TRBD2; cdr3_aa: CASSATSGSLNEQFF; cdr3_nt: TGTGCCAGCAGCGCGACTAGCGGGAGTTTAAATGAGCAGTTCTTC
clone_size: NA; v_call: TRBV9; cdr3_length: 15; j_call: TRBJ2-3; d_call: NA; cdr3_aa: CASSTPEASTDTQYF; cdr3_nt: TGTGCCAGCAGCACCCCGGAGGCCAGCACAGATACGCAGTATTTT
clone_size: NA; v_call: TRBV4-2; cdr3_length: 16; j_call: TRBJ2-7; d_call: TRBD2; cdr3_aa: CASTQGAGGPSYEQYF; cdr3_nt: TGTGCCAGCACTCAAGGGGCGGGAGGTCCTTCCTACGAGCAGTACTTC
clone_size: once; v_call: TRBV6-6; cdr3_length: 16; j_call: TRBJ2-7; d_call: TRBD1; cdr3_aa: CASSYSPGTGTYEQYF; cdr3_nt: TGTGCCAGCAGTTACTCGCCCGGGACAGGGACCTACGAGCAGTACTTC
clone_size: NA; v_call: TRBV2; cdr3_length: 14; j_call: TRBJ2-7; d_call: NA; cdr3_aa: CASRAYDGGYEQYF; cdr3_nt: TGTGCCAGCAGAGCCTATGACGGAGGCTACGAGCAGTACTTC
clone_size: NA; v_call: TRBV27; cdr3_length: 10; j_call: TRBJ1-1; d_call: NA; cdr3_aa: CASISTEAFF; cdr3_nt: TGTGCCAGCATTTCTACTGAAGCTTTCTTT
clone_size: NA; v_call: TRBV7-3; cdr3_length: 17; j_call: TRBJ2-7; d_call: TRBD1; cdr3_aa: CASSPGQEFLELHEQYF; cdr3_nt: TGTGCCAGCAGTCCGGGACAGGAGTTTCTTGAGCTCCACGAGCAGTACTTC
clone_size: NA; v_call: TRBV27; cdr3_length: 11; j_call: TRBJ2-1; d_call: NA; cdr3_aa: CASSFYGEQFF; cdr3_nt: TGTGCCAGCAGTTTTTATGGTGAGCAGTTCTTC
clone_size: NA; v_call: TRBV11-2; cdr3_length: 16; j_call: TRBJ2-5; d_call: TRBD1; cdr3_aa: CASSLAWDRGRQEQYF; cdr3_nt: TGTGCCAGCAGCTTAGCTTGGGACAGGGGGCGTCAAGAGCAGTACTTC
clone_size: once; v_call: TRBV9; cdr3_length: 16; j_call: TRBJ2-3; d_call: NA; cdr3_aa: CASSDPSGISTDTQYF; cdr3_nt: TGTGCCAGCAGCGACCCAAGCGGAATCAGCACAGATACGCAGTATTTT
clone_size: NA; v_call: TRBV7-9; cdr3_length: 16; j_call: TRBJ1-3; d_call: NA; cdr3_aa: CASSSSQGSLGNTIYF; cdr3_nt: TGTGCCAGCAGCTCTTCGCAGGGGAGCTTAGGAAACACCATATATTTT
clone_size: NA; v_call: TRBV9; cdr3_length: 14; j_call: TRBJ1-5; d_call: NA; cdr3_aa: CASSAGFLNQPQHF; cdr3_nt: TGTGCCAGCAGCGCGGGCTTCTTAAATCAGCCCCAGCATTTT
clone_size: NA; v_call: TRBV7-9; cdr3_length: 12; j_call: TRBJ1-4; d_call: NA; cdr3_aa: CASSFSTLDLFF; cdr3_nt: TGTGCCAGCAGCTTTAGCACCCTAGACCTGTTTTTT